Following are 9 T cell receptor beta chains from one sample sequenced in a study of cytomegalovirus exposure and HLA in healthy donors. The PCR had 60 Vbeta and 13 Jbeta primers. TCRdb's table, derived via immunoSEQ multiplex PCR, lists solely in-frame clones and lacks some. Among around 100,000 clones, approximately 70% were seen once, and the ten largest hold roughly 8.4%. Sequences were obtained from PBMCs. The receptors were sampled from a man aged 25 to 40 in good health and CMV-seropositive.

The chain combines TRBV30 with TRBJ1-3, with 7 bases aligning to TRBD1. Per germline, CDR1 GTSNPN and CDR2 SVGIG (reference sequence). With V trimmed by 5 bases and J by 0 bases, 7 bases remained unmatched. The CDR3 spans 15 residues. The chain's CDR3 is CAWQTGQSSGNTIYF. CDR3 nucleotide sequence: TGTGCCTGGCAAACGGGACAGAGCTCTGGAAACACCATATATTTT.

This sequence joins TRBV13 and TRBJ2-5; 12 nucleotides match TRBD2. The CDR3 spans 15 residues. Per the germline V gene, CDR1 is PRHDT and CDR2 is FYEKMQ (reference sequence). V trimming: 5 bases; J trimming: 3 bases; junction bases outside the gene matches: 4. This CDR3 is CASSTSSGREETQYF. DNA for the CDR3: TGTGCCAGCAGCACATCTAGCGGGAGGGAAGAGACCCAGTACTTC.

This chain links TRBV9 with TRBJ2-7; no clear D. CDR1 is SGDLS and CDR2 is YYNGEE in the germline V gene. There are 14 residues in the CDR3. V lost 3 bases to trimming and J lost 3 bases, with 13 bases between them. The CDR3 protein is CASSATQSFYEQYF. DNA of the CDR3: TGTGCCAGCAGCGCGACACAGAGCTTCTACGAGCAGTACTTC.

The CDR3 region is CASSLAGNGYTF. The CDR3 coding sequence is TGTGCCAGCAGCTTAGCGGGGAATGGCTACACCTTC. The chain uses TRBV11-2 and TRBJ1-2; no clear D. Germline CDR1 reads SGHAT; CDR2 reads FQNNGV. The V end lost 1 base, the J end lost 6 bases, and 6 bases lay between the germline ends. The CDR3 runs 12 residues.

The chain employs TRBV18 and TRBJ1-1; D is perhaps TRBD1 (6 bases). The germline V gene has CDR1 KGHSH and CDR2 LQKENI. The CDR3 has 16 amino acids. Trimming took 1 base from V and 0 from J, leaving 12 bases between them. The CDR3 reads CASSPLRDMMNTEAFF. The CDR3, as DNA: TGTGCCAGCTCACCACTCCGGGACATGATGAACACTGAAGCTTTCTTT.

The chain carries TRBV6-1 and TRBJ1-1; D is uncertain. Trimming cost V 3 bases and J 10 bases, with 18 bases left between them. The CDR3 runs 14 residues. In germline, CDR1 is MNHNS, CDR2 SASEGT. As DNA, the CDR3 is TGTGCCAGCAGTGATTTACACATAGCCCAAGGAGCTTTCTTT. Its protein is CASSDLHIAQGAFF.

V is TRBV5-5 and J is TRBJ1-6, with D maybe TRBD1 (5 bases). The germline V gene encodes CDR1 SGHKS and CDR2 YYEKEE (reference sequence). The V and J ends lost 0 bases and 13 bases respectively, with 17 bases between them. The CDR3 loop spans 15 amino acids. The CDR3 DNA reads TGTGCCAGCAGCTTGGACGGCAGGCCGGGGGTTCCCCTCCACTTT. Its protein is CASSLDGRPGVPLHF. The whole variable domain, remainder taken from reference TRBV5-5 and TRBJ1-6, is DAGVTQSPTHLIKTRGQQVTLRCSPISGHKSVSWYQQVLGQGPQFIFQYYEKEERGRGNFPDRFSARQFPNYSSELNVNALLLGDSALYLCASSLDGRPGVPLHFGNGTRLTVT.

V and J are TRBV6-1 and TRBJ2-5; D may be TRBD2 (5 bases). This CDR3 spans 15 amino acids. Trimming pared 3 bases from V and 5 bases from J, leaving 16 bases between. Per germline, CDR1 MNHNS and CDR2 SASEGT. CDR3: CASSDQLEFWETQYF. CDR3 sequence (DNA): TGTGCCAGCAGTGACCAACTAGAGTTCTGGGAGACCCAGTACTTC.

The rearrangement joins TRBV18 to TRBJ2-3, with D maybe TRBD1 (6 bases). Germline CDR1 KGHSH, CDR2 LQKENI. Trimming stripped 3 bases from V and 1 base from J, with 8 bases between. The CDR3 is 14 residues long. The CDR3 here is CASSPTGRTDTQYF. DNA of the CDR3: TGTGCCAGCTCACCGACAGGTCGCACAGATACGCAGTATTTT.